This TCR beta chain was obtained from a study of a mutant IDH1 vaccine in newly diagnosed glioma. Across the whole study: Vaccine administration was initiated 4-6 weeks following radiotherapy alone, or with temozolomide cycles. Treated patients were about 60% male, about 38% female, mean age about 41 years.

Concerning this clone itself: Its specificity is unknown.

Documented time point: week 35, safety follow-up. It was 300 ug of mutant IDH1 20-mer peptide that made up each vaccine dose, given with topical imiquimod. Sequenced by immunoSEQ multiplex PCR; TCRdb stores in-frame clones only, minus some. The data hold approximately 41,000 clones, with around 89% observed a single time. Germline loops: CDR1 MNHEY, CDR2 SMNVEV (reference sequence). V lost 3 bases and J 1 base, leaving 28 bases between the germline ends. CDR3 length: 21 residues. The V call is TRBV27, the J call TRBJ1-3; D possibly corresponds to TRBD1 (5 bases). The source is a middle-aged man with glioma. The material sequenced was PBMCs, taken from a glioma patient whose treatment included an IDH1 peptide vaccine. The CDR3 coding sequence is TGTGCCAGCAGTTTTCCCTCCTTACTCCGACAGATTACACCTTCTGGAAACACCATATATTTT. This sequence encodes CASSFPSLLRQITPSGNTIYF.